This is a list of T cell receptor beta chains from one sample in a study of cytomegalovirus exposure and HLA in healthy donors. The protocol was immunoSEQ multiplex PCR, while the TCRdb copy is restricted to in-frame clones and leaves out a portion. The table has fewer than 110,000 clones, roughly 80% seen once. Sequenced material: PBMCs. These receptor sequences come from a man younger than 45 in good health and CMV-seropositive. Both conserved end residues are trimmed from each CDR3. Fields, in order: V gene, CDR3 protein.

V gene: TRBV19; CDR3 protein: ASGGNTEAF
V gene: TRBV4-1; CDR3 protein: VSSQDPRGSSYEQY
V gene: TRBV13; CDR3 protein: ASSLRRGGAGDEQF
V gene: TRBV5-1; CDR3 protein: ASSSPGGREGTDTQY
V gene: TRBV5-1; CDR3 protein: ASSDDRDTEAF
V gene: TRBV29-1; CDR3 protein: SVEEGQGWNTEAF
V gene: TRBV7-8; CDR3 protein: ASSFATGRRHTEAF
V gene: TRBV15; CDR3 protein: ATSTPSGPYNEQF
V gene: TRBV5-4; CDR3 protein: ASSPPDGSYNEQF
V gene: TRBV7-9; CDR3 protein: SSSLDLGYT
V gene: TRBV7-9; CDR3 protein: ASRTVIMNTEAF
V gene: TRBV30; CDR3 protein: AWSLTGEEEY
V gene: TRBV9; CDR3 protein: ASSVGLAVTTDTQY
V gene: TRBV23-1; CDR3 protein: ASSQWGGQGAPCYNSPLH
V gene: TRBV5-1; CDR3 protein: ASRAGTGNIGNSQY
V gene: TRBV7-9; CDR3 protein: SSNSDRDTFYNEQF
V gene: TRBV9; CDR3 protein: ASSAGLVKDTQY
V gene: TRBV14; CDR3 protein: ASSPLRFQETQY
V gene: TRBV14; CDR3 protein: ASSRRRGTGMEKLF
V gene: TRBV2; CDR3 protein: ASRGDRGLETQY
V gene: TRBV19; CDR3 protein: ASGGANYEQY
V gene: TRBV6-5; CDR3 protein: ASRSLGQGNTEAF